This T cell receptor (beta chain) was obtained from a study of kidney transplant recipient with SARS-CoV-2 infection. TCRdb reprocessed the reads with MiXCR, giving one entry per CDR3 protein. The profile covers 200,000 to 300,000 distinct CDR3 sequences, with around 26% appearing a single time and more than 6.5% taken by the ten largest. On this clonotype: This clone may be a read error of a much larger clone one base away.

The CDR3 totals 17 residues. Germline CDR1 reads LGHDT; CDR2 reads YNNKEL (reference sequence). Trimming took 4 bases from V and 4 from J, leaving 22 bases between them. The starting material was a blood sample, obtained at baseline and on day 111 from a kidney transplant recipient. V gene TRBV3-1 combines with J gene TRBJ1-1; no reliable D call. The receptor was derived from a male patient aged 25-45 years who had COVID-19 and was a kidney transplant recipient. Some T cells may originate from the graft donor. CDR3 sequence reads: CASSPAVPISIRTEAFF. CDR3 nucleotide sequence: TGTGCCAGCAGCCCTGCAGTTCCCATTTCAATTCGCACTGAAGCTTTCTTT.